The 9 T cell receptor beta chains given below trace back to one sample, sequenced in a study of somatic mutations in cytotoxic T cells in rheumatoid arthritis. Assay used: immunoSEQ multiplex PCR; TCRdb lists only in-frame clones, some missing. The sample consists of about 7,000 clones, 75% of them appearing once. The sequenced sample consisted of CD8+ T cells sorted from blood. All receptors come from an adult with rheumatoid arthritis.

The chain combines TRBV11-2 with TRBJ2-1; TRBD2 matches at 9 bases. The J segment lost 8 bases and the V segment lost 1 base, leaving 6 bases of the junction unmatched. Germline assignment: CDR1 SGHAT and CDR2 FQNNGV. The CDR3 length is 15 residues. Here the CDR3 reads CASSLAAGGRHEQFF. CDR3 nucleotides: TGTGCCAGCAGCTTAGCTGCGGGGGGGAGGCATGAGCAGTTCTTC.

The chain recombines TRBV19 with TRBJ2-7, with 10 bases fitting TRBD2. Germline V gene data show CDR1 as LNHDA and CDR2 as SQIVND (reference sequence). V dropped 3 bases and J dropped 1; count of bases not matched to a gene: 6. This CDR3 is built from 16 residues. CDR3 loop: CASSIGSGGLSYEQYF. DNA of the CDR3: TGTGCCAGTAGTATCGGTAGCGGGGGGCTATCCTACGAGCAGTACTTC. The full variable domain, completed using reference TRBV19 and TRBJ2-7, is DGGITQSPKYLFRKEGQNVTLSCEQNLNHDAMYWYRQDPGQGLRLIYYSQIVNDFQKGDIAEGYSVSREKKESFPLTVTSAQKNPTAFYLCASSIGSGGLSYEQYFGPGTRLTVT.

The genes are TRBV4-3 and TRBJ2-2; D gene ambiguous. Trimming took 1 base from V and 4 from J, leaving 10 bases between them. CDR1 and CDR2 from the germline V gene are LGHNA and YSLEER. This CDR3 region has 15 residues. The CDR3 nucleotides read TGCGCCAGCAGCCAAGGGTCCCAGACCACCGGGGAGCTGTTTTTT. Amino acids: CASSQGSQTTGELFF.

The chain carries TRBV28 and TRBJ2-7, with 7 bases identical to TRBD1. Germline CDR1 reads MDHEN; CDR2 reads SYDVKM. V shed 6 bases, J shed 4 bases, and the junction held 15 bases outside the gene matches. This CDR3 has 16 amino acids. Here the CDR3 DNA reads TGTGCCAGCAGCCCGCGCATAAGAGGGGGCACATACGAGCAGTACTTC. It translates to CASSPRIRGGTYEQYF.

The rearrangement links TRBV6-4 to TRBJ2-2, with 7 bases fitting TRBD1. Germline-derived CDR1 and CDR2 are MRHNA and SNTAGT. The V gene end was trimmed by 3 bases and the J gene end by 1 base; junction bases not matched to a gene: 2. The CDR3 extends over 15 amino acids. CDR3 nucleotides: TGTGCCAGCAGTGAGAGGACAGGGAACACCGGGGAGCTGTTTTTT. This encodes CASSERTGNTGELFF.

A single count supports this clone. CDR3 residues: CASRSTGSSYNEQFF. The CDR3 DNA follows: TGTGCCAGCAGATCCACAGGGAGCTCCTACAATGAGCAGTTCTTC. The V gene is TRBV7-9, the J gene TRBJ2-1; D is possibly TRBD1 (6 bases). CDR1 is SEHNR, CDR2 FQNEAQ, per germline (reference sequence). This CDR3 has 15 residues. V shed 6 bases and J shed 0 bases, with 12 bases lying between them. The complete variable domain, with remaining parts taken from reference TRBV7-9 and TRBJ2-1, reads DTGVSQNPRHKITKRGQNVTFRCDPISEHNRLYWYRQTLGQGPEFLTYFQNEAQLEKSRLLSDRFSAERPKGSFSTLEIQRTEQGDSAMYLCASRSTGSSYNEQFFGPGTRLTVL.

This chain connects TRBV4-2 to TRBJ2-2; 10 positions agree with TRBD2. With V trimmed by 0 bases and J by 4 bases, 5 bases remained unmatched. Germline values: CDR1 LGHNA, CDR2 YNFKEQ. This CDR3 region has 17 residues. CDR3 protein: CASSQESGGAATGELFF. In nucleotides, the CDR3 is TGTGCCAGCAGCCAAGAAAGCGGGGGGGCCGCCACCGGGGAGCTGTTTTTT.

J is TRBJ2-1 and V is TRBV7-9, with D hard to call. V lost 8 bases to trimming and J lost 7 bases, with 18 bases between them. CDR1 is SEHNR and CDR2 is FQNEAQ in the germline V gene (reference sequence). The CDR3 consists of 14 residues. For the CDR3, the DNA is TGTGCCAGCTCCCACCCAAAGGGCATAAATGAGCAGTTCTTC. Protein product: CASSHPKGINEQFF.

The rearrangement joins TRBV4-2 to TRBJ2-7; 7 nucleotides agree with TRBD1. In germline, CDR1 is LGHNA, CDR2 YNFKEQ. This CDR3 contains 16 residues. After removal of 0 bases from V and 6 bases from J, the junction contained 11 bases not matched to a gene. The CDR3 spells CASSQDLGGEKSEQYF. For the CDR3, the DNA is TGTGCCAGCAGCCAAGATCTAGGGGGCGAAAAGAGCGAGCAGTACTTC.